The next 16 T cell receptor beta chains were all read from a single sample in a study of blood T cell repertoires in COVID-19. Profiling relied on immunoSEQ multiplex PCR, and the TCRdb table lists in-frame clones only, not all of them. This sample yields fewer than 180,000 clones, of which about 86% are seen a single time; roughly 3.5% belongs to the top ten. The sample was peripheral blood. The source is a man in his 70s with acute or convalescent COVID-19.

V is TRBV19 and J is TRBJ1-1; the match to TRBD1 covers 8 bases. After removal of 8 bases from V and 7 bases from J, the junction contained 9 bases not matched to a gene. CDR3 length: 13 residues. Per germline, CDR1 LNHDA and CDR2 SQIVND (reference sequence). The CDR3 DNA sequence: TGTGCCAGTCGCCGAGGCGGGACAGGTGAAGCTTTCTTT. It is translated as CASRRGGTGEAFF.

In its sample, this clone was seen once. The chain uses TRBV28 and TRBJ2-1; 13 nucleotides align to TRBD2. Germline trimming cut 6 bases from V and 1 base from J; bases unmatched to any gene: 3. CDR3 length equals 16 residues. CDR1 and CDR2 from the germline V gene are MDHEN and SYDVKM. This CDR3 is CASSWTSGSSYNEQFF. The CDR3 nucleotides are TGTGCCAGCAGCTGGACTAGCGGGAGTTCCTACAATGAGCAGTTCTTC.

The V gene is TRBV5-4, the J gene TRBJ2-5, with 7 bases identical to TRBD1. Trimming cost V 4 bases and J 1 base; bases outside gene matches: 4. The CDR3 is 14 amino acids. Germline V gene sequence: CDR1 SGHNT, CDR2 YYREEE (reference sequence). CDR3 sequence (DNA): TGTGCCAGCAGCCTGGGACAGACCCAAGAGACCCAGTACTTC. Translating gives CASSLGQTQETQYF.

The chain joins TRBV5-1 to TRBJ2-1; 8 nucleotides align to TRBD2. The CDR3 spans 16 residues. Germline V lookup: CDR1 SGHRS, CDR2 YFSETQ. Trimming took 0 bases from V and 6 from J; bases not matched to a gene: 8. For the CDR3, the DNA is TGCGCCAGCAGCTTGGCCACCGGGACTAGAATCAATGAGCAGTTCTTC. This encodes CASSLATGTRINEQFF.

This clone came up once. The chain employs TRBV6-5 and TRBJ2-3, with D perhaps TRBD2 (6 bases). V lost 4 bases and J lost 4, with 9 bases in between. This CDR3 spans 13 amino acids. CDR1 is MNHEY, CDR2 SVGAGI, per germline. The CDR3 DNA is TGTGCCAGCAGTTTCCGGGACTCAGATACGCAGTATTTT. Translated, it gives CASSFRDSDTQYF.

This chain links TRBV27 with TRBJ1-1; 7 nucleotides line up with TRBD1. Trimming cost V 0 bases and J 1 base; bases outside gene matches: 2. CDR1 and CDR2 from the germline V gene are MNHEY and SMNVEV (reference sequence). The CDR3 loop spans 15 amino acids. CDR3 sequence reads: CASSLSRQGNTEAFF. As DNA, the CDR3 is TGTGCCAGCAGTTTATCCCGACAGGGGAACACTGAAGCTTTCTTT.

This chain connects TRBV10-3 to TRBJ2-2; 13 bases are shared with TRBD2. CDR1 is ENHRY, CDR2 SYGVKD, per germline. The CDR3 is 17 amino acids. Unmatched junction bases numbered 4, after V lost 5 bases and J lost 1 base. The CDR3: CAISSGTSGKNTGELFF. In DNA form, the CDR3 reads TGTGCCATCAGTTCCGGGACTAGCGGGAAGAACACCGGGGAGCTGTTTTTT.

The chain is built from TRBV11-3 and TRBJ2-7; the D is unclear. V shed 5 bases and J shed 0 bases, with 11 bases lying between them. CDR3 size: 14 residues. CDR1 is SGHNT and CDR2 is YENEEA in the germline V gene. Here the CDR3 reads CASSPTRSSYEQYF. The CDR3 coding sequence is TGTGCCAGCAGCCCGACCAGGTCCTCCTACGAGCAGTACTTC.

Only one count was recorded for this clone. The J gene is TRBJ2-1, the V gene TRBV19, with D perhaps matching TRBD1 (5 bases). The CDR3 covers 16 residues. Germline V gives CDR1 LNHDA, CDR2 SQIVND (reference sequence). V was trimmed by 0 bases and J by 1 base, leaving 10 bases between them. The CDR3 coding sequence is TGTGCCAGTAGTATAGAAGGTAGACAGTCCTACAATGAGCAGTTCTTC. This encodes CASSIEGRQSYNEQFF.

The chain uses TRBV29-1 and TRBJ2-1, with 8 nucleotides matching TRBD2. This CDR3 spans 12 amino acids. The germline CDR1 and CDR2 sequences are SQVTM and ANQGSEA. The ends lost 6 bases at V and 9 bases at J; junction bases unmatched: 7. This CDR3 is CSVQRGRGEQFF. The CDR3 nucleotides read TGCAGCGTCCAGCGGGGGCGGGGTGAGCAGTTCTTC.

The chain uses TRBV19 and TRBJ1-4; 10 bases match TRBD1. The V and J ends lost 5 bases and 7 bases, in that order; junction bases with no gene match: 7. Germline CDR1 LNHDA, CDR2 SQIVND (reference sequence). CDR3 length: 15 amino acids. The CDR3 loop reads CASSFYRDRGEKLFF. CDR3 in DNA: TGTGCCAGTAGTTTCTACCGGGACAGGGGTGAAAAACTGTTTTTT.

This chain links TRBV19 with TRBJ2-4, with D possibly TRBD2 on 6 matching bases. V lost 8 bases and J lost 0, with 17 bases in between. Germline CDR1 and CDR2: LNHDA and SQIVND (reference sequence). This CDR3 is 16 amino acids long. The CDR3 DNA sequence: TGTGCCAGTTCCCCAAATCCAGCGGGAGCCAAAAACATTCAGTACTTC. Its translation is CASSPNPAGAKNIQYF.

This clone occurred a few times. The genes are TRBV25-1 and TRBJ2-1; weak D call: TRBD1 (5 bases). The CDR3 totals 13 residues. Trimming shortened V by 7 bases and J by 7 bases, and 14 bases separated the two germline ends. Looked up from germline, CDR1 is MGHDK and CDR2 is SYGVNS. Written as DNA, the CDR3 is TGTGCCAGCAAACCCCAGGGATGGAATGAGCAGTTCTTC. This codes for CASKPQGWNEQFF.

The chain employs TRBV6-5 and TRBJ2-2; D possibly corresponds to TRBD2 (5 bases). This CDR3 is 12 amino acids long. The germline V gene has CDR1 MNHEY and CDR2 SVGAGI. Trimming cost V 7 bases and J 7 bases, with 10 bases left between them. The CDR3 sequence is CASMRANGELFF. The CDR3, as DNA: TGTGCCAGCATGAGGGCTAACGGGGAGCTGTTTTTT.

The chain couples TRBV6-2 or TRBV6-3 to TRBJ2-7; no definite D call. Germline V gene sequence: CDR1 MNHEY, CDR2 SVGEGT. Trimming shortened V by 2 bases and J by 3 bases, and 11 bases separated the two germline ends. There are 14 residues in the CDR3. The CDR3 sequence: CASSYDGFLYEQYF. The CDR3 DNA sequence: TGTGCCAGCAGTTACGACGGGTTCCTCTACGAGCAGTACTTC.

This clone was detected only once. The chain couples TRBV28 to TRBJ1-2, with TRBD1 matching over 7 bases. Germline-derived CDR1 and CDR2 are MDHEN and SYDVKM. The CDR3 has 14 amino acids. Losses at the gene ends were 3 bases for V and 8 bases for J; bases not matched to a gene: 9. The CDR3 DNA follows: TGTGCCAGCAGTTTTCTGACAGGGCATCGGGGCTACACCTTC. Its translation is CASSFLTGHRGYTF.